This TCR beta chain was documented in a study of CD8 T cell repertoires and HIV-1 epitope variants. Overall study context: Each of Twenty-five Gag and Nef epitope peptides stimulated a separate culture. Epitopes were three Gag families plus Nef HW9 and YT9.

Germline loops: CDR1 ENHRY, CDR2 SYGVKD. This CDR3 has 18 amino acids. V shed 10 bases, J shed 3 bases, and the junction held 17 bases outside the gene matches. Here immunoSEQ multiplex PCR was the method, and the copy in TCRdb shows in-frame clones only, minus some. Found here are about 5,500 clones, 55% to 75% of them singletons; the top ten hold roughly half. Comment on this clone: Its antigen is unidentified.

The genes are TRBV10-3 and TRBJ2-2, with 10 bases lining up with TRBD1. Sequencing input: cultured CD8+ T cells derived from PBMCs. The sequence was collected from a male donor with HIV. CDR3: CASSPNPPGQGHTGELFF. In DNA, the CDR3 is TGTGCCAGCAGCCCGAATCCCCCGGGACAGGGGCACACCGGGGAGCTGTTTTTT.